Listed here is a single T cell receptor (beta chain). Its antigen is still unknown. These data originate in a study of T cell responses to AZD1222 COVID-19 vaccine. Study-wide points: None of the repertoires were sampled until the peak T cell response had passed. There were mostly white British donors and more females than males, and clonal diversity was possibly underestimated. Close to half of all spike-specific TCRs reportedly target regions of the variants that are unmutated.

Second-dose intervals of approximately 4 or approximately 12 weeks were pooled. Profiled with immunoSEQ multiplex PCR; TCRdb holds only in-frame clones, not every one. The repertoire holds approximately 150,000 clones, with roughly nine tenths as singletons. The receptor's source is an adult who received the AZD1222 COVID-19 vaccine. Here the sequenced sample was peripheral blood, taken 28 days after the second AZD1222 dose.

As DNA, the CDR3 is TGTGCCAGCAGAAGACAGGGCTCCTATAATTCACCCCTCCACTTT. It encodes CASRRQGSYNSPLHF. The rearrangement links TRBV27 to TRBJ1-6; 7 bases align to TRBD1. Germline trimming cut 6 bases from V and 0 bases from J; bases unmatched to any gene: 2. CDR1 is MNHEY and CDR2 is SMNVEV in the germline V gene (reference sequence). CDR3 length: 15 amino acids.